The rows below give T cell receptor beta chains drawn from one sample of a study of blood T cell repertoires in COVID-19. Measured with immunoSEQ multiplex PCR; TCRdb has only the in-frame clones, and not every one. The sample yields 250,000 or so clones, around 90% seen once. Sequenced sample: peripheral blood. These receptors were collected from a woman aged 55-69 years with COVID-19, enrolled during active disease. The conserved cysteine and the conserved F or W are not part of the CDR3 here.

j_call	v_call	cdr3_aa
TRBJ1-4	TRBV18	ASSKAAWDEKLF
TRBJ2-1	TRBV4-1	ASSQVLGARNYNEQF
TRBJ1-1	TRBV9	ASSVRQERTEAF
TRBJ2-1	TRBV7-9	ASSSGLANNEQF
TRBJ2-2	TRBV5-6	ASSSLQITGELF
TRBJ1-2	TRBV12-3/TRBV12-4	ASSLSAGDGYT
TRBJ1-3	TRBV5-6	ASSPPGPGNTIY
TRBJ1-1	TRBV19	ASSIGGQPHTEAF
TRBJ2-2	TRBV19	ASSRGGSTGELF
TRBJ2-2	TRBV27	ASSFLLSLGELF
TRBJ2-2	TRBV5-1	ASSLDGVGTGNTGELF
TRBJ1-2	TRBV19	ASREAGISYGYT
TRBJ1-5	TRBV6-1	ASSEALLGRHQPQH
TRBJ1-3	TRBV10-3	AIRFSDGNTIY
TRBJ2-7	TRBV18	ASSPHLDRAEQY
TRBJ1-4	TRBV4-2	ASSQGGQGTPNEKLF
TRBJ1-2	TRBV4-1	ASSLGGAGYGYT
TRBJ2-7	TRBV30	AWSARYYEQY
TRBJ1-3	TRBV4-2	ASSQDPQVSGNTIY
TRBJ1-1	TRBV6-6	ASSNRGTEAF
TRBJ1-1	TRBV10-3	AISDVQGTEAF
TRBJ1-2	TRBV5-6	ASSAYYGYT
TRBJ2-2	TRBV6-4	ASSGQGGTGELF
TRBJ2-1	TRBV7-3	ASSLRTSGGWNEQF
TRBJ2-1	TRBV5-6	ASILSAKLAGGRNNEQF
TRBJ1-3	TRBV9	ASSVQGVGNTIY
TRBJ2-5	TRBV7-2	ASSLGRGNQETQY
TRBJ1-1	TRBV6-5	ASSIDRQNTEAF
TRBJ2-2	TRBV4-2	ASSQPGEGTGELF
TRBJ1-1	TRBV5-1	ASSKTDMNTEAF
TRBJ1-1	TRBV19	ASSIGGGNTEAF